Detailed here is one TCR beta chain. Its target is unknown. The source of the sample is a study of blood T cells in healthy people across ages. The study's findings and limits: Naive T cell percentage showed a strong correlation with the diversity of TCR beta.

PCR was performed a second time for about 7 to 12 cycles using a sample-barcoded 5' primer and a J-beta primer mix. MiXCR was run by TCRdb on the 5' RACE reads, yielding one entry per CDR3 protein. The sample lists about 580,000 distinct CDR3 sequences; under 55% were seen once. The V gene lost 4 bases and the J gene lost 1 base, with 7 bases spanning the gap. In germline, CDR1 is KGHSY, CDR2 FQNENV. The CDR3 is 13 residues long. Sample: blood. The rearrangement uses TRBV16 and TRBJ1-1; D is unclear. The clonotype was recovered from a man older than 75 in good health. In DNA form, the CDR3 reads TGTGCCAGCAGCCGCTCCTGGAACACTGAAGCTTTCTTT. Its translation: CASSRSWNTEAFF.